What follows are 9 T cell receptor beta chains derived from one specimen sequenced in a study of post-analysis software for immune sequencing data. Findings and caveats of the study: Compared with controls, patients had more of about 5 TRBV segments, including TRBV5-6, TRBV5-1 and TRBV20-1.

Antigens of these TCRs are unknown. Tagging with unique molecular identifiers was a feature of the TCR beta cDNA libraries. MiXCR was run by TCRdb on the PCR reads, yielding one entry per CDR3 protein. The table records approximately 260,000 distinct CDR3 sequences, around 34% of them present only once. The sample taken for sequencing was blood. The receptors were gathered from a girl aged 5 to 17 with multiple sclerosis.

The rearrangement uses TRBV30 and TRBJ1-5, with 7 bases matching TRBD1. There are 14 residues in the CDR3. Germline CDR1 GTSNPN, CDR2 SVGIG (reference sequence). V shed 3 bases and J 11 bases; nucleotides not matched to a gene: 13. Written as DNA, the CDR3 is TGTGCCTGGAGCGAGGGCAGGGGGGTTTGGGCCCAGCATTTT. Its translation: CAWSEGRGVWAQHF. Full variable domain (remainder filled in from reference TRBV30 and TRBJ1-5): SQTIHQWPATLVQPVGSPLSLECTVEGTSNPNLYWYRQAAGRGLQLLFYSVGIGQISSEVPQNLSASRPQDRQFILSSKKLLLSDSGFYLCAWSEGRGVWAQHFGDGTRLSIL.

This clonotype was picked up many times. The genes are TRBV5-1 and TRBJ1-2; possible D gene TRBD1, 5 bases. The V gene's germline CDR1 is SGHRS and CDR2 YFSETQ. V was cut by 3 bases and J by 3 bases, with 9 bases left in between. CDR3 size: 13 residues. The CDR3, as DNA: TGCGCCAGCAGCTCCGGGACTCACTATGGCTACACCTTC. Its translation is CASSSGTHYGYTF. Supplemented by reference TRBV5-1 and TRBJ1-2, the full variable domain reads KAGVTQTPRYLIKTRGQQVTLSCSPISGHRSVSWYQQTPGQGLQFLFEYFSETQRNKGNFPGRFSGRQFSNSRSEMNVSTLELGDSALYLCASSSGTHYGYTFGSGTRLTVV.

This clonotype turned up a few times. The chain couples TRBV11-2 to TRBJ1-6; D is ambiguous. The CDR3 is 15 residues long. Trimming left V 0 bases short and J 9 bases short, with 12 bases between. Germline V gives CDR1 SGHAT, CDR2 FQNNGV. The CDR3 loop reads CASSLDPFAGSPLHF. CDR3 coding DNA: TGTGCCAGCAGCTTAGATCCCTTTGCAGGTTCACCCCTCCACTTT.

This clonotype was counted at least ten times. This chain connects TRBV18 to TRBJ1-2; D uncertain. This CDR3 spans 12 amino acids. The germline CDR1 and CDR2 sequences are KGHSH and LQKENI. Trimming shortened V by 3 bases and J by 7 bases, and 9 bases separated the two germline ends. The CDR3 protein is CASSPEAGGYTF. The CDR3 nucleotides read TGTGCCAGCTCACCGGAGGCGGGTGGCTACACCTTC.

At least ten counts were recorded for this clonotype. The V and J genes are TRBV20-1 and TRBJ1-2, with 10 bases identical to TRBD1. Trimming removed 6 bases from V and 2 bases from J; junction bases left unmatched: 6. CDR1 is DFQATT and CDR2 is SNEGSKA in the germline V gene (reference sequence). The CDR3 has 14 amino acids. This CDR3 reads CSASRTGGNYGYTF. The DNA of the CDR3 is TGCAGTGCGTCTCGGACAGGGGGAAACTATGGCTACACCTTC.

As for this clonotype: This clone may be a read error of a much larger clone one base away. This sequence joins TRBV4-1 and TRBJ2-1; D is possibly TRBD1 (5 bases). V was shortened by 5 bases and J by 2 bases, with 16 bases between the two germline ends. The CDR3 loop spans 16 amino acids. Germline V CDR1 and CDR2: MGHRA, YSYEKL. Here the CDR3 reads CASSGPQGLPYNEQFF. The CDR3, as DNA: TGCGCCAGCAGCGGGCCCCAGGGCCTTCCCTACAATGAGCAGTTCTTC.

This clonotype showed up many times. The chain employs TRBV28 and TRBJ2-7; 12 bases align to TRBD2. This CDR3 has 17 amino acids. In germline, CDR1 is MDHEN, CDR2 SYDVKM. V shed 2 bases, J shed 2 bases, and the junction held 7 bases outside the gene matches. CDR3 loop: CASSLRTSGKATYEQYF. The CDR3 DNA follows: TGTGCCAGCAGTTTACGGACTAGCGGGAAAGCAACCTACGAGCAGTACTTC.

As concerns this clonotype: No conserved phenylalanine or tryptophan is present at the end of the CDR3, so a read error is the likely explanation. The rearrangement joins TRBV4-2 to TRBJ2-3; possible D gene TRBD1, 5 bases. This CDR3 is 16 amino acids long. Trimming pared 1 base from V and 5 bases from J, leaving 16 bases between. CDR1 and CDR2 from the germline V gene are LGHNA and YNFKEQ. As DNA, the CDR3 is TGTGCCAGCAGCCAAGGAGCAGGGATGGCTGTAGATACGCAGTATTTG. It translates to CASSQGAGMAVDTQYL.

Comment on this clonotype: This sequence may be a read error, since a much larger clone differs from it by one base. This chain links TRBV5-4 with TRBJ1-1, with D tentatively TRBD1 (5 bases). Germline-derived CDR1 and CDR2 are SGHNT and YYREEE (reference sequence). This CDR3 has 15 amino acids. The CDR3 reads CACSSPGRRNTEAFF. The DNA for the CDR3 is TGTGCCTGCAGCTCGCCGGGACGGAGGAACACTGAAGCTTTCTTT.